This T cell receptor (beta chain) was observed in a study of immune heterogeneity within non-small cell lung tumors. Study conclusions and caveats: Within each patient, tumor sites shared identical dominant CDR3 beta clonotypes and also held site-unique high-frequency clones.

For each sample, template was around 0.55 ug of bulk tumor genomic DNA. Each primary tumor yielded several biopsies, collected far apart from one another at surgery. Patients with untreated, newly diagnosed non-small cell lung cancer underwent curative surgery. The CDR3 sequence is 14 residues long. The germline CDR1 and CDR2 sequences are MNHNS and SASEGT. With 32 V and 13 J primers, multiplex PCR amplified the TCR beta CDR3. Each CDR3 protein is one row after TCRdb ran MiXCR on the multiplex PCR reads. Of approximately 14,000 distinct CDR3 sequences detected, less than 35% appear once; the ten largest clones hold roughly 3.9%. With regard to this clonotype: The antigen is undetermined. The junction differs from germline at one of its ends, possibly a read error.

The sample comprised lung tumor tissue. The clonotype comes from a man aged 40-50 years with non-small cell lung cancer. The chain employs TRBV6-1 and TRBJ2-3; 9 nucleotides align to TRBD1. CDR3 coding DNA: TGTTCCAGCATCATCGGGACAGGGACAGATACGCAGTATTTT. Residues: CSSIIGTGTDTQYF.